This TCR beta chain was recorded in a study of blood T cell repertoires in COVID-19. Study overall: There were acute and convalescent COVID-19 samples, and they came from the United States, Italy and Spain.

Germline loops: CDR1 GTSNPN, CDR2 SVGIG (reference sequence). V was clipped by 0 bases and J by 7 bases; unmatched bases: 5. There are 14 residues in the CDR3. How the authors handled the data: Amplified reference gene primers provided the basis for estimating nucleated cell counts. Repertoires were generated with immunoSEQ multiplex PCR, while TCRdb's copy carries only in-frame clones and drops some. V, J and clone size derive from that table, while D and trimming were established from the DNA sequence. The sample has about 300,000 clones, around 84% seen once. The receptor was derived from a woman aged 18-30 years who had recovered from COVID-19. The sequenced sample consisted of PBMCs or T cells enriched from blood (not recorded which). The chain uses TRBV30 and TRBJ2-7, with 11 positions matching TRBD2. CDR3 in amino acids: CAWSVHSGRGEQYF. DNA for the CDR3: TGTGCCTGGAGTGTACATAGCGGGAGGGGAGAGCAGTACTTC.